Given below is one TCR beta chain in context. What it binds is unknown. This entry belongs to a study of shared clonotypes between healthy human individuals. Whole-study context: The plates for each donor numbered three CD4 naive, three CD4 memory, two CD8 naive and one CD8 memory.

Study results and limitations: The expectation was that sequencing depth would affect clonotype sharing among donors. In the sorted subsets, rarefaction showed sequencing was incomplete despite large depth.

Positive CCR7 selection of CD45RO-negative cells yielded the naive CD8 cells, and terminally differentiated effector memory CD45RA+ cells were excluded. CDR1 and CDR2 from the germline V gene are SGHDT and YYEEEE. There are 14 residues in the CDR3. The authors distributed each subset's genomic DNA evenly over several immunoSEQ plates. Some clones are missing from TCRdb's copy, which holds only in-frame ones; the method was immunoSEQ multiplex PCR. This sample yields under 700,000 clones, of which around 95% are seen a single time; about 0.11% belongs to the top ten. Material for sequencing was naive CD8+ T cells sorted from blood. This receptor was identified in a woman aged 30 to 39 in good health. The V gene is TRBV5-6, the J gene TRBJ2-5; D unresolved. The DNA matches TRBJ2-7 better at its end, which makes the J call doubtful. The CDR3 DNA sequence: TGTGCCAGCAGCTTGGTGGCGACGACGGGCGAGCAGTACTTC. This encodes CASSLVATTGEQYF.